Each of the 8 T cell receptor beta chains below was sequenced from the same sample in a study of cytomegalovirus exposure and HLA in healthy donors. PCR involved 60 Vbeta and 13 Jbeta primers. Assay: immunoSEQ multiplex PCR; the TCRdb copy retains only in-frame clones and omits some. Among roughly 130,000 clones listed, just under 80% were seen once. Sequencing was carried out using PBMCs. These receptors all stem from a woman aged 40 to 49 in good health and CMV-seronegative.

V usage is TRBV2 and J usage is TRBJ1-5; D might be TRBD1 (6 bases). Trimming shortened V by 6 bases and J by 7 bases, and 22 bases separated the two germline ends. Germline loops: CDR1 SNHLY, CDR2 FYNNEI. This CDR3 is built from 16 residues. In DNA form, the CDR3 reads TGTGCCAGCAGGAGGGGGACCGCCTTGGCGAGGCAGCCCCAGCATTTT. Its translation is CASRRGTALARQPQHF.

This clone was seen more than once but under ten times. The chain is built from TRBV7-8 and TRBJ1-2; 9 bases fit TRBD1. The V gene's germline CDR1 is SGHVS and CDR2 FQNEAQ. V was pared by 6 bases and J by 7 bases, with 9 bases of the junction left unmatched. The CDR3 contains 14 residues. The CDR3 sequence is CASSTRDRVVGYTF. The CDR3 nucleotides read TGTGCCAGCAGTACTCGGGACAGGGTGGTTGGCTACACCTTC.

The chain has TRBV30 and TRBJ1-5; TRBD1 agrees at 7 bases. The ends lost 1 base at V and 2 bases at J; junction bases unmatched: 2. The CDR3 contains 14 residues. Germline V gene data show CDR1 as GTSNPN and CDR2 as SVGIG (reference sequence). CDR3 amino acids: CAWSADRGNQPQHF. The CDR3 DNA is TGTGCCTGGAGTGCCGACAGGGGCAATCAGCCCCAGCATTTT. The whole variable domain, filled in from reference TRBV30 and TRBJ1-5, reads SQTIHQWPATLVQPVGSPLSLECTVEGTSNPNLYWYRQAAGRGLQLLFYSVGIGQISSEVPQNLSASRPQDRQFILSSKKLLLSDSGFYLCAWSADRGNQPQHFGDGTRLSIL.

The CDR3 protein is CASSRKRGTEAFF. The CDR3 DNA reads as TGTGCCAGCAGCAGAAAAAGGGGCACTGAAGCTTTCTTT. The chain combines TRBV7-8 with TRBJ1-1, with TRBD1 as a possible D gene (5 bases). In germline, CDR1 is SGHVS, CDR2 FQNEAQ. Trimming removed 5 bases from V and 4 bases from J, with 11 bases in between. There are 13 residues in the CDR3.

The chain links TRBV29-1 to TRBJ2-7; D is perhaps TRBD1 (7 bases). Trimming removed 6 bases at V and 0 bases at J, with 9 bases between. Germline loops: CDR1 SQVTM, CDR2 ANQGSEA. The CDR3 is 12 residues long. The CDR3 DNA follows: TGCAGCGTCCAGGGGGGCTCCTACGAGCAGTACTTC. Its protein is CSVQGGSYEQYF.

CDR3 loop: CASSPLNRDSGANVLTF. CDR3 sequence (DNA): TGTGCCAGCTCACCACTGAACAGGGACTCTGGGGCCAACGTCCTGACTTTC. This chain links TRBV18 with TRBJ2-6; D may be TRBD1 (6 bases). CDR1 KGHSH and CDR2 LQKENI come from the germline V gene. This CDR3 has 17 residues. The ends were cut back, 1 base at V and 0 bases at J, with 10 bases in the middle.

The chain couples TRBV9 to TRBJ2-2, with 11 bases fitting TRBD2. J lost 3 bases, V lost 1 base, and 11 bases had no gene match. Per germline, CDR1 SGDLS and CDR2 YYNGEE. This CDR3 has 19 residues. The CDR3 coding sequence is TGTGCCAGCAGCGTATCTACGCCGGGACTAGCGGACCACACCGGGGAGCTGTTTTTT. Residues: CASSVSTPGLADHTGELFF.

This sequence joins TRBV7-2 and TRBJ2-5, with a tentative D call TRBD1 (5 bases). Germline assignment: CDR1 SGHTA and CDR2 FQGNSA. The CDR3 contains 15 residues. V was clipped by 3 bases and J by 4 bases, with 15 bases between them. CDR3 in amino acids: CASSFKVGDGETQYF. In DNA, the CDR3 is TGTGCCAGCAGCTTTAAAGTAGGGGATGGAGAGACCCAGTACTTC.